Below, 14 T cell receptor beta chains from the same sample are listed, as sequenced in a study of cytomegalovirus exposure and HLA in healthy donors. PCR was performed using 60 Vbeta and 13 Jbeta primers. TCRdb's copy holds only in-frame clones and misses some; the assay was immunoSEQ multiplex PCR. The repertoire includes about 160,000 clones, approximately 80% of them detected once, and around 7.7% sits in the top ten. The sample was PBMCs. The receptors originated from a woman aged 25 to 39 in good health and CMV-seropositive.

The chain uses TRBV4-1 and TRBJ1-6; D perhaps matches TRBD1 (6 bases). CDR1 is MGHRA, CDR2 YSYEKL, per germline. The V gene lost 5 bases and the J gene lost 6 bases, with 14 bases spanning the gap. The CDR3 has 15 amino acids. The CDR3 reads CASSSMDRSNSPLHF. Written as DNA, the CDR3 is TGCGCCAGCAGCTCAATGGACAGATCTAATTCACCCCTCCACTTT.

V usage is TRBV5-6 and J usage is TRBJ1-2, with a possible D match to TRBD1 (6 bases). The CDR3 sequence is 14 residues long. The V end lost 4 bases, the J end lost 7 bases, and 17 bases lay between the germline ends. Germline CDR1 reads SGHDT; CDR2 reads YYEEEE. CDR3 in DNA: TGTGCCAGCAGCCGCTTGAACAGGGTTTCTGGCTACACCTTC. Its translation is CASSRLNRVSGYTF.

The chain employs TRBV18 and TRBJ2-7, with D possibly being TRBD1 (8 bases). This CDR3 is 14 amino acids long. V lost 1 base and J 4 bases, leaving 11 bases between the germline ends. Germline lookup yields CDR1 KGHSH and CDR2 LQKENI. The CDR3 bases are TGTGCCAGCTCACCACAACAGGGGGGGTACGAGCAGTACTTC. Encoded protein: CASSPQQGGYEQYF.

The genes are TRBV7-2 and TRBJ1-6, with TRBD1 matching over 9 bases. Unmatched junction bases numbered 1, after V lost 4 bases and J lost 6 bases. This CDR3 spans 14 amino acids. Germline V gives CDR1 SGHTA, CDR2 FQGNSA. The CDR3 is CASSSGQGNSPLHF. DNA for the CDR3: TGTGCCAGCAGCTCGGGACAGGGTAATTCACCCCTCCACTTT.

The rearrangement joins TRBV9 to TRBJ1-1, with 8 bases that match TRBD1. V was pared by 1 base and J by 6 bases, with 5 bases of the junction left unmatched. Germline CDR1 SGDLS, CDR2 YYNGEE. This CDR3 has 14 amino acids. CDR3 DNA: TGTGCCAGCAGCGTACAGGGGGCAGGGGCTGAAGCTTTCTTT. It yields the protein CASSVQGAGAEAFF.

The chain is built from TRBV2 and TRBJ2-3; maybe TRBD1 (5 bases). Germline values: CDR1 SNHLY, CDR2 FYNNEI. Deletions cut 7 bases from V and 0 bases from J, with 11 bases between. The CDR3 consists of 14 residues. The CDR3 loop is CASKRGSSTDTQYF. DNA of the CDR3: TGTGCCAGCAAAAGGGGTAGCAGCACAGATACGCAGTATTTT.

The V call is TRBV5-5, the J call TRBJ2-2; no clear D gene. V lost 0 bases, J lost 8 bases, and 11 bases lay in between. Looked up from germline, CDR1 is SGHKS and CDR2 is YYEKEE (reference sequence). This CDR3 contains 14 residues. The CDR3 here is CASSLGPGSGELFF. DNA of the CDR3: TGTGCCAGCAGCTTGGGGCCCGGGTCGGGGGAGCTGTTTTTT.

The chain carries TRBV5-1 and TRBJ2-1; weak D call: TRBD1 (6 bases). The CDR3 contains 13 residues. Germline V gene sequence: CDR1 SGHRS, CDR2 YFSETQ. V was shortened by 0 bases and J by 5 bases, with 6 bases between the two germline ends. The CDR3 region is CASSLDRDNEQFF. The DNA for the CDR3 is TGCGCCAGCAGCTTGGACAGGGACAATGAGCAGTTCTTC. The full variable domain, its missing parts supplied by reference TRBV5-1 and TRBJ2-1, is KAGVTQTPRYLIKTRGQQVTLSCSPISGHRSVSWYQQTPGQGLQFLFEYFSETQRNKGNFPGRFSGRQFSNSRSEMNVSTLELGDSALYLCASSLDRDNEQFFGPGTRLTVL.

The chain carries TRBV7-9 and TRBJ2-5, with D possibly TRBD1 on 6 matching bases. Germline loops: CDR1 SEHNR, CDR2 FQNEAQ (reference sequence). The CDR3 is 16 residues long. The V end was cut by 6 bases, the J end by 4 bases, with 21 bases between. The CDR3 DNA reads TGTGCCAGCAGTACCGATTCCGGGACAACGATAGAGACCCAGTACTTC. As protein: CASSTDSGTTIETQYF.

The sample holds many counts of this clone. The V call is TRBV7-3, the J call TRBJ2-2, with unresolved D. CDR3 size: 12 residues. CDR1 and CDR2 from the germline V gene are SGHTA and FQGTGA. The germline V and J ends were trimmed by 6 bases and 6 bases, with 8 bases remaining between them. The DNA of the CDR3 is TGTGCCAGCAGTTCCGGGTCCGGGGAGCTGTTTTTT. Its translation is CASSSGSGELFF.

The chain links TRBV27 to TRBJ2-3, with TRBD2 identical over 8 bases. The J segment lost 0 bases and the V segment lost 6 bases, leaving 2 bases of the junction unmatched. The CDR3 extends over 14 amino acids. Looked up from germline, CDR1 is MNHEY and CDR2 is SMNVEV (reference sequence). The CDR3 protein is CASRTGGSTDTQYF. CDR3 sequence (DNA): TGTGCCAGCAGAACGGGGGGGAGCACAGATACGCAGTATTTT.

This sequence joins TRBV20-1 and TRBJ1-2, with D possibly TRBD1 on 6 matching bases. CDR1 is DFQATT, CDR2 SNEGSKA, per germline (reference sequence). V gave up 6 bases and J gave up 9 bases, with 14 bases separating them. This CDR3 has 11 residues. The CDR3 is CSAFYRVRYTF. The CDR3 DNA is TGCAGTGCGTTCTACAGGGTCCGCTACACCTTC.

The chain couples TRBV9 to TRBJ2-3; D uncertain. Between the trimmed V and J ends, which lost 1 base and 0 bases, there was a span of 6 bases. There are 14 residues in the CDR3. Germline CDR1 is SGDLS and CDR2 is YYNGEE. CDR3 nucleotides: TGTGCCAGCAGCGTACACATTAGCACAGATACGCAGTATTTT. This encodes CASSVHISTDTQYF.

This clone was observed a handful of times. The V gene is TRBV30, the J gene TRBJ1-2; 7 nucleotides align to TRBD1. The germline V gene has CDR1 GTSNPN and CDR2 SVGIG (reference sequence). With 1 base clipped from V and 4 bases from J, the junction kept 3 bases outside the gene matches. CDR3 length: 13 residues. The CDR3 loop is CAWSDRGPYGYTF. CDR3 bases: TGTGCCTGGAGTGACAGGGGCCCCTATGGCTACACCTTC.